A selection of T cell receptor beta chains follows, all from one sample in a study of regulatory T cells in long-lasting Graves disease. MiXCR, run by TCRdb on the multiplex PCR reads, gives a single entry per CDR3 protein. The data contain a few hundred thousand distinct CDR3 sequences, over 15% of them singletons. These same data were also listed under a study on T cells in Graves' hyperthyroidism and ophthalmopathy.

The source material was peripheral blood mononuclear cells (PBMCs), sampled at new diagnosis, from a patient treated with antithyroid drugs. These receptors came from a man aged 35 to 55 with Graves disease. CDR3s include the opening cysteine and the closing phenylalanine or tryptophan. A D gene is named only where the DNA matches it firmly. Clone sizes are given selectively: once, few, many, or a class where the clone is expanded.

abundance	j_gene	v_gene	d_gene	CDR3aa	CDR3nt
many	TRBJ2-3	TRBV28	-	CASSFKDATDTQYF	TGTGCCAGCAGTTTTAAGGACGCCACAGATACGCAGTATTTT
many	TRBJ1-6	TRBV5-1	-	CASSLRSGGNSPLHF	TGCGCCAGCAGCTTGCGGTCGGGGGGCAATTCACCCCTCCACTTT
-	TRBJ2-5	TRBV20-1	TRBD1	CSAKDRVGQETQYF	TGCAGTGCCAAGGACAGGGTGGGGCAAGAGACCCAGTACTTC
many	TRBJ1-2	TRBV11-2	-	CASSLGRVDRYTF	TGTGCCAGCAGCTTAGGCAGGGTCGATCGCTACACCTTC
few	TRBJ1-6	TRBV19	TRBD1	CASSTTGNNSPLHF	TGTGCCAGTAGTACGACAGGGAATAATTCACCCCTCCACTTT
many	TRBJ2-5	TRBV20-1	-	CSARVLGRGGQETQYF	TGCAGTGCTAGAGTTCTAGGCAGGGGGGGCCAAGAGACCCAGTACTTC
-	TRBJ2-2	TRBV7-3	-	CASSLRQATGELFF	TGTGCCAGCAGCCTCCGACAGGCGACCGGGGAGCTGTTTTTT
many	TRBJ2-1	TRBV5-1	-	CASSPPQVYEQFF	TGCGCCAGCAGCCCGCCCCAGGTGTATGAGCAGTTCTTC
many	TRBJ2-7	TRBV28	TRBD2	CASSPAESGGPYEQYF	TGTGCCAGCAGCCCCGCTGAGAGCGGGGGCCCCTACGAGCAGTACTTC
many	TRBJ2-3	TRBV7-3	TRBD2	CASSLTGLAGGSQYF	TGTGCCAGCAGCTTAACCGGCCTAGCGGGGGGCTCGCAGTATTTT
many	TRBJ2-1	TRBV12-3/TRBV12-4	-	CASIPSLGLQSSYNEQFF	TGTGCCAGCATCCCCTCCTTGGGATTACAGAGCTCCTACAATGAGCAGTTCTTC
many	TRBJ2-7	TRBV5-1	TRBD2	CASSTGTSTYEQYF	TGCGCCAGCAGCACCGGGACTAGCACGTACGAGCAGTACTTC
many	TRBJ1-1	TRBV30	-	CAWNPNSPPLGAFF	TGTGCCTGGAACCCCAACAGCCCGCCCCTAGGCGCTTTCTTT
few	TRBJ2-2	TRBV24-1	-	CATSDRGRNTGELFF	TGTGCCACCAGTGATCGAGGGAGGAACACCGGGGAGCTGTTTTTT
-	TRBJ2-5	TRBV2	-	CASNNGIPQETQYF	TGTGCCAGCAACAACGGGATACCCCAAGAGACCCAGTACTTC
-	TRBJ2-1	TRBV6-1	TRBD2	CASSPPGRGALNEQFF	TGTGCCAGCAGCCCTCCAGGGCGGGGGGCCCTCAATGAGCAGTTCTTC
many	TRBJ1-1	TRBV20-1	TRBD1	CSARGDRGPDTEAFF	TGCAGTGCTAGAGGGGACAGGGGCCCGGACACTGAAGCTTTCTTT
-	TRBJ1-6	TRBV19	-	CASSVPGVKSLHF	TGTGCCAGTAGTGTGCCGGGAGTCAAATCCCTCCACTTT
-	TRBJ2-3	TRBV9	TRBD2	CASSVAGGSTDTQYF	TGTGCCAGCAGCGTAGCGGGGGGTAGCACAGATACGCAGTATTTT
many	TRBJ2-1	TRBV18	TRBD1	CASSPKDRGSYNEQFF	TGTGCCAGCTCACCAAAGGACAGGGGTTCCTACAATGAGCAGTTCTTC
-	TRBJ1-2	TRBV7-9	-	CASSSPRTSTYHRGYTF	TGTGCCAGCAGCTCACCCCGGACTTCAACATACCATAGGGGCTACACCTTC
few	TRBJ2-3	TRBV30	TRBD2	CAWSVVPSRAGATQYF	TGTGCCTGGAGTGTGGTTCCCTCGAGAGCGGGGGCGACGCAGTATTTT
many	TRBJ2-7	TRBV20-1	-	CSARSGTGFGQYF	TGCAGTGCTAGGTCCGGGACGGGTTTTGGGCAGTACTTC
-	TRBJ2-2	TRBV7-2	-	CASSLSPGTGELFF	TGTGCCAGCAGCTTATCACCGGGCACCGGGGAGCTGTTTTTT
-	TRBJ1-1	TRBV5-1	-	CASSYGAVVGARTEAFF	TGCGCCAGCAGCTATGGGGCCGTCGTGGGGGCGAGGACTGAAGCTTTCTTT
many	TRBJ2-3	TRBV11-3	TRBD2	CASSLVAGGTTDTQYF	TGTGCCAGCAGCTTAGTAGCGGGGGGGACCACAGATACGCAGTATTTT
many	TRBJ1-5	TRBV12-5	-	CASGPNLDQPQHF	TGTGCTAGTGGCCCTAACCTAGATCAGCCCCAGCATTTT
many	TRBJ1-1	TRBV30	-	CAWSQGGVTEAFF	TGTGCCTGGAGCCAAGGGGGGGTCACTGAAGCTTTCTTT
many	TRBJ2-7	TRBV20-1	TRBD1	CSASLTGGASYEQYF	TGCAGTGCTAGCCTAACAGGGGGCGCGTCCTACGAGCAGTACTTC
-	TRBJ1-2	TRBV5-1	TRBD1	CASSSLGPGGYDGYTF	TGCGCCAGCAGCTCACTCGGGCCAGGGGGCTACGATGGCTACACCTTC
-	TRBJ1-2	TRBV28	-	CASRPVGTSSGYGYTF	TGTGCCAGCAGACCCGTAGGGACAAGCTCGGGTTATGGCTACACCTTC
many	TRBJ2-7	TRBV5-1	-	CASSLVGFREQYF	TGCGCCAGCAGCTTGGTAGGGTTTCGGGAGCAGTACTTC
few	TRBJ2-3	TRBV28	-	CASRTVASTDTQYF	TGTGCCAGCAGGACAGTTGCTAGCACAGATACGCAGTATTTT
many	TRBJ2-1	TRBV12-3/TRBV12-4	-	CASSRRQGGDEQFF	TGTGCCAGCAGCCGCAGACAGGGAGGCGATGAGCAGTTCTTC
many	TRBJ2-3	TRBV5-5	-	CASSFSGNTQYF	TGTGCCAGCAGCTTCTCCGGGAATACGCAGTATTTT
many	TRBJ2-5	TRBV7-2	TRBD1	CASSVDREETQYF	TGTGCCAGCAGCGTTGACAGGGAAGAGACCCAGTACTTC
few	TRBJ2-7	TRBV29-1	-	CSVGSGEQYF	TGCAGCGTTGGCTCGGGTGAGCAGTACTTC
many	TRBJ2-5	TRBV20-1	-	CSASSGFQETQYF	TGCAGTGCTAGCTCCGGATTCCAAGAGACCCAGTACTTC
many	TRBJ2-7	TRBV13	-	CASSLGPVIYEQYF	TGTGCCAGCAGCTTAGGCCCGGTGATCTACGAGCAGTACTTC
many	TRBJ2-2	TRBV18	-	CASSPGTQANTGELFF	TGTGCCAGCTCACCAGGGACACAAGCGAACACCGGGGAGCTGTTTTTT
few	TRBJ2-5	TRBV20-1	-	CSASGVGEETQYF	TGCAGTGCTTCGGGCGTAGGGGAGGAGACCCAGTACTTC
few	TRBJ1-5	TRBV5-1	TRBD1	CASSPGTGGLSNQPQHF	TGCGCCAGCAGCCCGGGGACAGGGGGCTTGAGCAATCAGCCCCAGCATTTT